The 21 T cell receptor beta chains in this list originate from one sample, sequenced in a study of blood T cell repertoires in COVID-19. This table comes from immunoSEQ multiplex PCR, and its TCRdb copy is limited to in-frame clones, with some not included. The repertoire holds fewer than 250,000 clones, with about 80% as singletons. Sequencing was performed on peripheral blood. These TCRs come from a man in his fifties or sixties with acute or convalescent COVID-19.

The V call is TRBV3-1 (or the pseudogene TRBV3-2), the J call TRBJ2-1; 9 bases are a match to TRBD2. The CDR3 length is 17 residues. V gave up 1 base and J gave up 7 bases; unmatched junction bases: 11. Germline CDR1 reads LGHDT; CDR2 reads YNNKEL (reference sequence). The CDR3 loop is CASSQGLAGWGMNEQFF. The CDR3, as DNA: TGTGCCAGCAGCCAAGGGCTAGCGGGATGGGGGATGAATGAGCAGTTCTTC.

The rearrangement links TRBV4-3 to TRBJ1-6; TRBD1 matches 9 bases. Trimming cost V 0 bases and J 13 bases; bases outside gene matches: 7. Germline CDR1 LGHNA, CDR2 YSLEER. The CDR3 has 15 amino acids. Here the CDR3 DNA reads TGCGCCAGCAGCCAAGATGAGGGGACAGGGACGCCCCTCCACTTT. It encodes CASSQDEGTGTPLHF.

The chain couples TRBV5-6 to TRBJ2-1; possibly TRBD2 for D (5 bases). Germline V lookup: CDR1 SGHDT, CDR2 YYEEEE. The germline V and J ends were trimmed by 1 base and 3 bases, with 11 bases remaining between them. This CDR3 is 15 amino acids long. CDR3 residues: CASSLRSRGYNEQFF. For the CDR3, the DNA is TGTGCCAGCAGCTTGAGGTCCCGGGGCTACAATGAGCAGTTCTTC.

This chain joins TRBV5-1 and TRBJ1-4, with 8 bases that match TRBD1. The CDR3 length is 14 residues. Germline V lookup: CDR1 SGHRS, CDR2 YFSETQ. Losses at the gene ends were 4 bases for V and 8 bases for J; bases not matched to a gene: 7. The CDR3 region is CASSPDRVYEKLFF. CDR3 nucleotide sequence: TGCGCCAGCAGCCCGGACAGGGTATACGAAAAACTGTTTTTT. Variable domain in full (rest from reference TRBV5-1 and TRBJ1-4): KAGVTQTPRYLIKTRGQQVTLSCSPISGHRSVSWYQQTPGQGLQFLFEYFSETQRNKGNFPGRFSGRQFSNSRSEMNVSTLELGDSALYLCASSPDRVYEKLFFGSGTQLSVL.

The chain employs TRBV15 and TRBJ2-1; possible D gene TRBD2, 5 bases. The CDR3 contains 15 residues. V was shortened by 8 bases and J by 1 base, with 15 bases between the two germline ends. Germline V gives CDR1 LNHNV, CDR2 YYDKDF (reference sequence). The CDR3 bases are TGTGCCACCGGAACGGTCCGAGGGTCCTACAATGAGCAGTTCTTC. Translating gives CATGTVRGSYNEQFF.

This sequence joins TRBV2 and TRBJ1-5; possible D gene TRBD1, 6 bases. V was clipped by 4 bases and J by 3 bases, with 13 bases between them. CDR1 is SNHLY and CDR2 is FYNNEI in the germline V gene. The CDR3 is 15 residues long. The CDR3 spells CASSVAGQINQPQHF. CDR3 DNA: TGTGCCAGCAGTGTCGCCGGACAGATCAATCAGCCCCAGCATTTT.

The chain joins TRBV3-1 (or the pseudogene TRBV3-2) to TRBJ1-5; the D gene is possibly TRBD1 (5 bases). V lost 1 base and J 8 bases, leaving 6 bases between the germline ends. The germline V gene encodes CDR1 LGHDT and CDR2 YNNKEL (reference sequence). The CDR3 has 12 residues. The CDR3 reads CASSQATEPQHF. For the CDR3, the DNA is TGTGCCAGCAGCCAAGCGACAGAGCCCCAGCATTTT.

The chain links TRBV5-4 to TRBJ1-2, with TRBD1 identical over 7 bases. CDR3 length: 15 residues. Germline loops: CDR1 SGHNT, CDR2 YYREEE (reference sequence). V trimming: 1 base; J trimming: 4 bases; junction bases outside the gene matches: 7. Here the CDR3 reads CASSLPGGESYGYTF. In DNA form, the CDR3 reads TGTGCCAGCAGCTTGCCAGGGGGAGAGTCCTATGGCTACACCTTC.

CDR3 amino acids: CASRDGEPAKNIQYF. The DNA of the CDR3 is TGCGCCAGCAGGGACGGGGAACCAGCCAAAAACATTCAGTACTTC. This rearrangement joins TRBV5-1 to TRBJ2-4; D perhaps matches TRBD2 (5 bases). The V and J ends lost 5 bases and 0 bases respectively, with 12 bases between them. CDR1 is SGHRS, CDR2 YFSETQ, per germline. The CDR3 is made up of 15 amino acids.

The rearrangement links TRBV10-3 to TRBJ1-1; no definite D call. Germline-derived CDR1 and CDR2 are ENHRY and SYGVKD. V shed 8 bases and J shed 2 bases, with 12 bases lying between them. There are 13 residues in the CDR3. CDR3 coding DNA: TGTGCCATCTCTAGTAGGAGTAACACTGAAGCTTTCTTT. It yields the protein CAISSRSNTEAFF.

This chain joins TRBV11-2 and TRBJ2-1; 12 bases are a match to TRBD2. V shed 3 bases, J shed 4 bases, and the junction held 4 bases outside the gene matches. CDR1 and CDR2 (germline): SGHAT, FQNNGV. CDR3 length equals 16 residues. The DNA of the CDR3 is TGTGCCAGCAGCTTGGAGACTAGCGGGAGTTACAATGAGCAGTTCTTC. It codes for CASSLETSGSYNEQFF. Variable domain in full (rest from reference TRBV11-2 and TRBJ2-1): EAGVAQSPRYKIIEKRQSVAFWCNPISGHATLYWYQQILGQGPKLLIQFQNNGVVDDSQLPKDRFSAERLKGVDSTLKIQPAKLEDSAVYLCASSLETSGSYNEQFFGPGTRLTVL.

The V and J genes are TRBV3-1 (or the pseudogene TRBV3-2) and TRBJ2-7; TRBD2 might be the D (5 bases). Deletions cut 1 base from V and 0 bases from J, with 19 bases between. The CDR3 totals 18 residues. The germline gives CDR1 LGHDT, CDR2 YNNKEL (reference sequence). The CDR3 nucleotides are TGTGCCAGCAGCCAAGGCCCGAATAGCGCAAGCCTCTCCTACGAGCAGTACTTC. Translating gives CASSQGPNSASLSYEQYF.

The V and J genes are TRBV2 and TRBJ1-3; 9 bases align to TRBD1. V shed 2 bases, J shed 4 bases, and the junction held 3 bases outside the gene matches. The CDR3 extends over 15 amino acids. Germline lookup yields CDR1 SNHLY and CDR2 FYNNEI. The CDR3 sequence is CASSELQGAGNTIYF. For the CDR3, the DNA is TGTGCCAGCAGTGAATTACAGGGGGCCGGAAACACCATATATTTT. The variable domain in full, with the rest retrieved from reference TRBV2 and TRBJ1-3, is EPEVTQTPSHQVTQMGQEVILRCVPISNHLYFYWYRQILGQKVEFLVSFYNNEISEKSEIFDDQFSVERPDGSNFTLKIRSTKLEDSAMYFCASSELQGAGNTIYFGEGSWLTVV.

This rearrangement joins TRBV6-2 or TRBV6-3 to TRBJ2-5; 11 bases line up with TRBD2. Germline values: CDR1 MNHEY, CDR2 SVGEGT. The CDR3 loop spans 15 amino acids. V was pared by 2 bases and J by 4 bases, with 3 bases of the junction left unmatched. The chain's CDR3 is CASSYHTSGRETQYF. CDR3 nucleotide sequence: TGTGCCAGCAGTTACCATACTAGCGGGAGAGAGACCCAGTACTTC.

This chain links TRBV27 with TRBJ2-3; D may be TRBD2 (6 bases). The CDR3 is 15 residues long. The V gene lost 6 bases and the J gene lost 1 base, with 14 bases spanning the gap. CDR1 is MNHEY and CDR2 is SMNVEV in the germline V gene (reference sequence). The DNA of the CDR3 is TGTGCCAGCAGCCGGGACTCCTCCCGCACAGATACGCAGTATTTT. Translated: CASSRDSSRTDTQYF.

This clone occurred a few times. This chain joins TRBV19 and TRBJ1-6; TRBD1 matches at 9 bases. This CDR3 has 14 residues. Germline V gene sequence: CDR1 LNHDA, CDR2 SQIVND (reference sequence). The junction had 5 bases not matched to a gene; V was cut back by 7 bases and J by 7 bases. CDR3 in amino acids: CASKTGGSNSPLHF. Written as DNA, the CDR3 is TGTGCCAGTAAGACAGGGGGATCGAATTCACCCCTCCACTTT.

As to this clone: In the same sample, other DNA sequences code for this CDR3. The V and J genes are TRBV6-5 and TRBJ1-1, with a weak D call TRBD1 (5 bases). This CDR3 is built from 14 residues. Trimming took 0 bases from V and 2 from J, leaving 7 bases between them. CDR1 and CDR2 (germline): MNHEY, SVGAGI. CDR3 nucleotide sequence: TGTGCCAGCAGTTACTCGGGGGGAAACACTGAAGCTTTCTTT. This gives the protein CASSYSGGNTEAFF.

The DNA of the CDR3 is TGTGCCAGCAGCAACGGACAGGGAAGCTATGGCTACACCTTC. It codes for CASSNGQGSYGYTF. The V call is TRBV6-6, the J call TRBJ1-2; 8 bases agree with TRBD1. V dropped 6 bases and J dropped 4; count of bases not matched to a gene: 7. The CDR3 is 14 amino acids. In germline, CDR1 is MNHNY, CDR2 SVGAGI (reference sequence).

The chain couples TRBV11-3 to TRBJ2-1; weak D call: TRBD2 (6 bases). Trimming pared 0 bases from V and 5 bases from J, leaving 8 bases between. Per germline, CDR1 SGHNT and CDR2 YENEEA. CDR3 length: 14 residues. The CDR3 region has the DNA TGTGCCAGCAGCTTAGATCCGGGGGACAATGAGCAGTTCTTC. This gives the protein CASSLDPGDNEQFF.

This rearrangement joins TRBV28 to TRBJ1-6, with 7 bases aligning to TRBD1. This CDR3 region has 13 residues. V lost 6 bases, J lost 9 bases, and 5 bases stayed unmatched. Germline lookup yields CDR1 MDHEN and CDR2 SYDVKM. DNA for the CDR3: TGTGCCAGCAGGCGACAGGGTGGTTCACCCCTCCACTTT. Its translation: CASRRQGGSPLHF.

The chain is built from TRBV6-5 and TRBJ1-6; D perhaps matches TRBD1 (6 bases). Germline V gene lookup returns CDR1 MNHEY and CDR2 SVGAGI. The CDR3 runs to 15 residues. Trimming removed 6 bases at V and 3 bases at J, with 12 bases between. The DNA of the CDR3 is TGTGCCAGCAGAAGGGAGGGGGGCTATAATTCACCCCTCCACTTT. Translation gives CASRREGGYNSPLHF.